This T cell receptor (beta chain) was retrieved from a study of blood T cell repertoires in COVID-19. About the study: Both acute and convalescent COVID-19 samples were obtained from the United States, Italy and Spain.

Libraries were prepared by immunoSEQ multiplex PCR; TCRdb keeps only in-frame clonotypes and omits some of them. Found here are some 180,000 clones, over 80% of them singletons; the top ten hold about 7%. There are 17 residues in the CDR3. Germline CDR1 SGHNT, CDR2 YYREEE (reference sequence). Germline trimming cut 2 bases from V and 3 bases from J; bases unmatched to any gene: 7. Input material: peripheral blood. The genes are TRBV5-4 and TRBJ2-1, with 11 bases matching TRBD2. The receptor's source is a middle-aged woman with COVID-19, enrolled during active disease. The CDR3 bases are TGTGCCAGCAGCTTTAGGACTAGCGGGCAGAGCTACAATGAGCAGTTCTTC. Its protein is CASSFRTSGQSYNEQFF.